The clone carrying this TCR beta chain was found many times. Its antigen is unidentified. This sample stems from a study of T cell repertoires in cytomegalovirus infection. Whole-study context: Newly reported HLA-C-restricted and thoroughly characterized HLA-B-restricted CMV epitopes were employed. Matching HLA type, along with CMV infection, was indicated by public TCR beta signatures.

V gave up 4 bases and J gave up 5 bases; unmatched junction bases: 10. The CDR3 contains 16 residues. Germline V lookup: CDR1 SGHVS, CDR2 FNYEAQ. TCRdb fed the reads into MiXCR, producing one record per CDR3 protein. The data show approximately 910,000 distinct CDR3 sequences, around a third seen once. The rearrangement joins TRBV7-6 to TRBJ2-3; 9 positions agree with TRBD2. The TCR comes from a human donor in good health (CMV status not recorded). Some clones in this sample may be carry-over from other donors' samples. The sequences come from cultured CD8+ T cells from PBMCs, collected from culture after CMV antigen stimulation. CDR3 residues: CASSSRGGEEGDTQYF. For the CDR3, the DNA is TGTGCCAGCAGCTCGCGGGGGGGCGAGGAAGGAGATACGCAGTATTTT.